These T cell receptor beta chains were read from a single sample in a study of control samples from healthy donors and cancer patients. The assay was immunoSEQ multiplex PCR, and TCRdb's table has in-frame clones only and misses some. The table includes 55,000 to 90,000 clones, approximately 80% detected once. Input material: blood. The source of these receptors is a man aged 45-65 years in good health. Each CDR3 is given with its conserved first and last residue. D genes are given only for firm matches. Size is stated for part of the rows, as once, few or many counts, or as a class when the clone is expanded.

>NA|TRBV7-9|NA|TRBJ1-5
CASSFGDQPQHF
TGTGCCAGCAGCTTTGGGGATCAGCCCCAGCATTTT
>TRBD1|TRBV7-9|NA|TRBJ1-2
CASSPRGRGELNGYTF
TGTGCCAGCAGCCCCCGTGGCAGGGGGGAGTTGAATGGCTACACCTTC
>TRBD2|TRBV30|NA|TRBJ2-2
CALLTSGRPNTGELFF
TGTGCCCTCTTGACTAGCGGGAGACCGAACACCGGGGAGCTGTTTTTT
>TRBD1|TRBV12-5|NA|TRBJ1-3
CASGLVLGRGPGTIYF
TGTGCTAGTGGTTTGGTACTTGGCAGGGGGCCAGGCACCATATATTTT
>NA|TRBV30|NA|TRBJ1-6
CAWSEDSPLHF
TGTGCCTGGAGTGAGGATTCACCCCTCCACTTT
>NA|TRBV6-5|NA|TRBJ1-5
CASSTRGQPQHF
TGTGCCAGCAGCACCAGGGGTCAGCCCCAGCATTTT
>NA|TRBV5-4|NA|TRBJ2-3
CASSSPTTTDTQYF
TGTGCCAGCAGCTCCCCGACTACCACAGATACGCAGTATTTT
>NA|TRBV27|NA|TRBJ2-5
CASSLFGQYQETQYF
TGTGCCAGCAGTTTATTTGGACAGTACCAAGAGACCCAGTACTTC
>NA|TRBV11-3|NA|TRBJ2-7
CASSLFPGPSYEQYF
TGTGCCAGCAGCTTATTCCCAGGGCCCTCCTACGAGCAGTACTTC
>NA|TRBV7-6|NA|TRBJ1-4
CASSPLGPGEKLFF
TGTGCCAGCAGCCCCCTGGGGCCAGGGGAAAAACTGTTTTTT
>NA|TRBV23-1|NA|TRBJ1-1
CASSFGPMNTEAFF
TGCGCCAGCAGTTTTGGACCGATGAACACTGAAGCTTTCTTT
>NA|TRBV15|medium-sized|TRBJ2-7
CATSRDPGGPYEQYF
TGTGCCACCAGCAGAGACCCTGGGGGGCCCTACGAGCAGTACTTC
>NA|TRBV28|NA|TRBJ1-1
CASSPLRTEAFF
TGTGCCAGCAGTCCACTACGGACTGAAGCTTTCTTT
>TRBD1|TRBV5-6|NA|TRBJ1-2
CASTRDSYGYTF
TGTGCCAGTACGCGGGACAGCTATGGCTACACCTTC
>NA|TRBV19|NA|TRBJ2-7
CASSMGLEGAYEQYF
TGTGCCAGTAGTATGGGCTTGGAGGGGGCCTACGAGCAGTACTTC
>TRBD1|TRBV30|few|TRBJ2-7
CAWSVWGTGALTEQYF
TGTGCCTGGAGTGTATGGGGGACAGGGGCGCTCACCGAGCAGTACTTC
>TRBD1|TRBV28|once|TRBJ1-2
CASSPGTGRGGYTF
TGTGCCAGCAGCCCCGGGACAGGGAGGGGCGGCTACACCTTC
>TRBD2|TRBV6-2/TRBV6-3|NA|TRBJ2-5
CASTPLAGGPGTQYF
TGTGCCAGCACCCCACTAGCGGGAGGGCCGGGGACCCAGTACTTC
>NA|TRBV24-1|once|TRBJ2-4
CATLDDSKNIQYF
TGTGCCACCCTTGACGATTCCAAAAACATTCAGTACTTC
>NA|TRBV18|NA|TRBJ2-7
CASSTRGTRDSYEQYF
TGTGCCAGCTCGACCAGGGGGACTAGAGATTCCTACGAGCAGTACTTC
>NA|TRBV6-5|NA|TRBJ1-1
CASFPVTEAFF
TGTGCCAGCTTCCCGGTCACTGAAGCTTTCTTT
>NA|TRBV6-5|NA|TRBJ1-6
CASSSIENFSPLHF
TGTGCCAGCAGCTCTATTGAAAACTTTTCACCCCTCCACTTT
>TRBD2|TRBV28|NA|TRBJ2-1
CASSLWRGSSSYNEQFF
TGTGCCAGCAGTTTATGGCGGGGGAGCTCCTCCTACAATGAGCAGTTCTTC
>TRBD2|TRBV6-6|NA|TRBJ2-1
CASSRLSGRAFLGEQFF
TGTGCCAGCAGCCGACTAAGCGGGAGGGCGTTCTTGGGTGAGCAGTTCTTC
>NA|TRBV5-1|NA|TRBJ1-5
CASSLRGGDQPQHF
TGCGCCAGCAGCTTGCGGGGGGGGGATCAGCCCCAGCATTTT
>TRBD2|TRBV7-3|NA|TRBJ2-5
CASSLSPGAGSQETQYF
TGTGCCAGCAGCTTAAGCCCCGGAGCGGGGTCACAAGAGACCCAGTACTTC
>TRBD1|TRBV28|NA|TRBJ2-5
CASSRGQETQYF
TGTGCCAGCAGCAGGGGGCAAGAGACCCAGTACTTC
>TRBD1|TRBV19|NA|TRBJ2-7
CASMGTGGRQYF
TGTGCCAGTATGGGGACAGGGGGACGGCAGTACTTC
>TRBD2|TRBV18|NA|TRBJ2-5
CASSPPITGGYQETQYF
TGTGCCAGCTCACCCCCGATAACGGGGGGGTACCAAGAGACCCAGTACTTC
>NA|TRBV25-1|NA|TRBJ2-3
CASEGWQGHTDTQYF
TGTGCCAGCGAGGGGTGGCAGGGGCACACAGATACGCAGTATTTT
>TRBD2|TRBV4-2|few|TRBJ2-2
CASSRGLAGVSGELFF
TGTGCCAGCAGCCGGGGACTAGCGGGAGTAAGCGGGGAGCTGTTTTTT
>NA|TRBV6-1|NA|TRBJ2-7
CASSEGLPYEQYF
TGTGCCAGCAGTGAAGGACTCCCCTACGAGCAGTACTTC
>NA|TRBV7-9|NA|TRBJ1-5
CASSLWGSNQPQHF
TGTGCCAGCAGCTTATGGGGCAGCAATCAGCCCCAGCATTTT
>NA|TRBV27|NA|TRBJ1-4
CASSSTGSNEKLFF
TGTGCCAGCAGCTCGACAGGATCTAATGAAAAACTGTTTTTT
>TRBD2|TRBV30|NA|TRBJ2-5
CAWSVLAGGFGETQYF
TGTGCCTGGAGTGTACTGGCGGGAGGTTTTGGAGAGACCCAGTACTTC
>NA|TRBV7-2|NA|TRBJ2-7
CASSRPQTYEQYF
TGTGCCAGCAGCCGACCACAGACCTACGAGCAGTACTTC
>NA|TRBV10-2|NA|TRBJ2-7
CASSGGQTYEQYF
TGCGCCAGCAGTGGCGGCCAAACCTACGAGCAGTACTTC
>TRBD1|TRBV24-1|once|TRBJ2-7
CATSDAITTGGKGKQYF
TGTGCCACCAGTGATGCTATTACGACAGGGGGTAAGGGGAAGCAGTACTTC
>NA|TRBV9|NA|TRBJ2-7
CASSVGMDWASYEQYF
TGTGCCAGCAGCGTAGGGATGGACTGGGCCTCCTACGAGCAGTACTTC
>NA|TRBV7-8|NA|TRBJ1-2
CASRGTNYGYTF
TGTGCCAGCAGAGGTACTAACTATGGCTACACCTTC
>NA|TRBV9|NA|TRBJ1-6
CASSFGTGRDSPLHF
TGTGCCAGCAGCTTTGGGACCGGGAGAGACTCACCCCTCCACTTT
>TRBD1|TRBV28|NA|TRBJ1-2
CASGNRGIDGYTF
TGTGCCAGCGGCAACAGGGGAATCGACGGCTACACCTTC
>NA|TRBV5-4|NA|TRBJ2-5
CASSLGAGETQYF
TGTGCCAGCAGCTTAGGTGCGGGGGAGACCCAGTACTTC
>NA|TRBV7-9|NA|TRBJ2-5
CASSLDASQETQYF
TGTGCCAGCAGCTTAGATGCCAGCCAAGAGACCCAGTACTTC
>NA|TRBV24-1|NA|TRBJ2-3
CATSDPATDTQYF
TGTGCCACCAGTGATCCTGCCACAGATACGCAGTATTTT
>TRBD1|TRBV5-8|NA|TRBJ2-1
CASSRTGYYNEQFF
TGTGCCAGCAGCCGGACAGGGTACTACAATGAGCAGTTCTTC
>TRBD2|TRBV9|NA|TRBJ2-5
CASTTGTSRQETQYF
TGTGCCAGCACGACCGGGACTAGCAGACAAGAGACCCAGTACTTC
>TRBD1|TRBV2|NA|TRBJ2-1
CASSAGGNEQFF
TGTGCCAGCAGTGCAGGGGGCAATGAGCAGTTCTTC